This T cell receptor beta chain was profiled in a study of cytomegalovirus exposure and HLA in healthy donors. About the research overall: The 95 to 150 validation repertoires used a platform that matched the one used for the approximately 670 first-cohort repertoires, as a later analysis reported.

Clones were sequenced by immunoSEQ multiplex PCR, and TCRdb holds only the in-frame ones, with some missing. The data contain more than 200,000 clones, about 88% of them singletons. The CDR3 has 12 residues. Trimming at V came to 6 bases and at J to 8 bases, leaving 3 bases not matched to a gene. The germline CDR1 and CDR2 sequences are MNHEY and SMNVEV (reference sequence). About this clone: The antigen is undetermined.

Study results and limitations: Researchers catalogued 164 TCR beta chains as cytomegalovirus-associated.

The sample comprised PBMCs. The receptor's source is a man between 18 and 29 years old in good health and CMV-seropositive. The V gene is TRBV27, the J gene TRBJ1-2, with 10 bases fitting TRBD1. Here the CDR3 reads CASRGQGKGYTF. The CDR3 coding sequence is TGTGCCAGCAGGGGACAGGGGAAAGGCTACACCTTC.